This is a list of T cell receptor beta chains from one sample in a study of shared clonotypes between healthy human individuals. TCRdb's copy holds only in-frame clones and misses some; the assay was immunoSEQ multiplex PCR. The sample lists approximately 2.5 million clones, approximately 93% occurring once. The sequenced sample was naive CD4+ T cells from PBMCs. Every receptor here comes from a man between 18 and 29 years old in good health. Some clones in this sample may be carry-over from other donors' samples. CDR3s include the opening cysteine and the closing phenylalanine or tryptophan. A D gene is named only where the DNA matches it firmly. Only some rows state a clone size, as once, few, many or a class for expanded clones.

clone_size	v_call	d_call	j_call	cdr3_nt	cdr3_aa
NA	TRBV7-3	TRBD2	TRBJ2-1	TGTGCCAGCAGCCCCAATAAAGCGGGAGGATCCTACAATGAGCAGTTCTTC	CASSPNKAGGSYNEQFF
NA	TRBV7-9	NA	TRBJ1-1	TGTGCCAGCAGCTTATCTTCGGACACTGAAGCTTTCTTT	CASSLSSDTEAFF
NA	TRBV6-1	NA	TRBJ2-5	TGTGCCAGCAGGGCATATAAAGAGACCCAGTACTTC	CASRAYKETQYF
NA	TRBV4-3	NA	TRBJ1-2	TGCGCCAGCAGCCAAGAGGCGGGGAGAGGTTTTGAGGGCTACACCTTC	CASSQEAGRGFEGYTF
NA	TRBV19	TRBD1	TRBJ2-7	TGTGCCAGTAGCCGAAGACAGGGCCTGGGGTACGAGCAGTACTTC	CASSRRQGLGYEQYF
NA	TRBV19	NA	TRBJ2-7	TGTGCCAGTAGTAAGAGCAACCCTTTATATTACGAGCAGTACTTC	CASSKSNPLYYEQYF
few	TRBV20-1	NA	TRBJ2-3	TGCAGTGCTAGAGATGTAGATACGCAGTATTTT	CSARDVDTQYF
NA	TRBV27	TRBD2	TRBJ2-1	TGTGCCAGCAGTCCTATTCTAGCGGGAGGGCCCGGTGAGCAGTTCTTC	CASSPILAGGPGEQFF
NA	TRBV25-1	TRBD1	TRBJ2-7	TGTGCCAGCAGTATTCTCGGACAGGACGAGCAGTACTTC	CASSILGQDEQYF
NA	TRBV14	NA	TRBJ2-3	TGTGCCAGCAGCCAAGTTGGCGGGACCTCGTTGGATACGCAGTATTTT	CASSQVGGTSLDTQYF
NA	TRBV6-6	NA	TRBJ1-2	TGTGCCAGCAGTCCAGAGGGGGTCTATGGCTACACCTTC	CASSPEGVYGYTF
once	TRBV7-2	NA	TRBJ1-1	TGTGCCAGCAGCTTAGGAGGGGACGGGAAGGCTTTCTTT	CASSLGGDGKAFF
few	TRBV18	NA	TRBJ1-1	TGTGCCAGCTCACCCGACCGTAGAGGCACTGAAGCTTTCTTT	CASSPDRRGTEAFF
NA	TRBV6-4	NA	TRBJ1-1	TGTGCCAGCAGCTTACTGGGGGGAGACACTGAAGCTTTCTTT	CASSLLGGDTEAFF
NA	TRBV5-1	TRBD2	TRBJ2-1	TGCGCCAGCAGCCTGGGCCTAGCGGGAGGACCGTACAATGAGCAGTTCTTC	CASSLGLAGGPYNEQFF
NA	TRBV19	NA	TRBJ1-5	TGTGCCAGTAAAAGTGGGCAGTTGGGACAGCCCCAGCATTTT	CASKSGQLGQPQHF
NA	TRBV18	NA	TRBJ2-7	TGTGCCAGCTCCCCCCGGGGTGACGAGCAGTACTTC	CASSPRGDEQYF
once	TRBV7-9	NA	TRBJ2-7	TGTGCCAGCAGCTTAGCAGGGGCATACGAGCAGTACTTC	CASSLAGAYEQYF
NA	TRBV14	NA	TRBJ2-7	TGTGCCAGCAGCCAAGCAGGGTACGAGCAGTACTTC	CASSQAGYEQYF
few	TRBV9	NA	TRBJ2-7	TGTGCCAGCAGCGTAGTACCGGCATCCGGCGAGCAGTACTTC	CASSVVPASGEQYF
NA	TRBV4-2	TRBD2	TRBJ2-4	TGTGCCAGCAGGGTGACTAGCGGGAGTGGAGGCAAAAACATTCAGTACTTC	CASRVTSGSGGKNIQYF
once	TRBV28	NA	TRBJ2-4	TGTGCCAGCACCGACCCTGTTACGGCAAACATTCAGTACTTC	CASTDPVTANIQYF
NA	TRBV5-6	TRBD1	TRBJ1-5	TGTGCCAGCAGCACGTTGACGGGGACAGGTGATCAGCCCCAGCATTTT	CASSTLTGTGDQPQHF
NA	TRBV21-1	NA	TRBJ2-4	TGTGCCAGCAGCAAAGCCTCAACTCGCATCCTAGCCAAAAACATTCAGTACTTC	CASSKASTRILAKNIQYF
NA	TRBV11-2	NA	TRBJ2-5	TGTGCCAGCAGCCTAGGAAGACAAGAGACCCAGTACTTC	CASSLGRQETQYF
NA	TRBV19	NA	TRBJ2-1	TGTGCCAGTAGTATAGGGCAGGGGTCCTACAATGAGCAGTTCTTC	CASSIGQGSYNEQFF
NA	TRBV6-1	NA	TRBJ1-1	TGTGCCAGCGGTACGCGAATGGGCGGCACTGAAGCTTTCTTT	CASGTRMGGTEAFF
few	TRBV13	NA	TRBJ1-1	TGTGCCAGCAGCCGGGGAGGTGAAGCTTTCTTT	CASSRGGEAFF
NA	TRBV4-1	TRBD1	TRBJ1-5	TGCGCCAGCAGCCGCTTACAGGGGGCCAATCAGCCCCAGCATTTT	CASSRLQGANQPQHF
NA	TRBV30	NA	TRBJ2-1	TGTGCCTGGAGTGGGACTGATCAGTTCTTC	CAWSGTDQFF
NA	TRBV6-6	NA	TRBJ1-3	TGTGCCAGCAGTCCCCCCTATGGCTCTGGAAACACCATATATTTT	CASSPPYGSGNTIYF
NA	TRBV9	TRBD2	TRBJ2-7	TGTGCCAGCAGCGTAGCAGGACTAGCGGGAGGCGAGCAGTACTTC	CASSVAGLAGGEQYF
NA	TRBV5-1	TRBD2	TRBJ2-1	TGCGCCAGCAGCGCACTAGCGGGAGGATACAATGAGCAGTTCTTC	CASSALAGGYNEQFF
NA	TRBV5-1	TRBD2	TRBJ2-7	TGCGCCAGCAGCAGTATAGCGGGACTAGCTTCCTACGAGCAGTACTTC	CASSSIAGLASYEQYF
NA	TRBV11-2	NA	TRBJ2-7	TGTGCCAGCAGCAACATGGCGGGCAGCCCCTACGAGCAGTACTTC	CASSNMAGSPYEQYF
NA	TRBV7-9	TRBD1	TRBJ1-2	TGTGCCAGCAGCCGAGGACAGGGCGATCACGGCTACACCTTC	CASSRGQGDHGYTF
NA	TRBV21-1	NA	TRBJ2-1	TGTGCCAGCATCACAGGGCGCGCCTACAATGAGCAGTTCTTC	CASITGRAYNEQFF
NA	TRBV4-1	NA	TRBJ2-3	TGCGCCAGCAGCATTTCCCCACTCACAGATACGCAGTATTTT	CASSISPLTDTQYF
NA	TRBV20-1	NA	TRBJ1-2	TGCAGTGCCCGTACCGTATATGGCTACACCTTC	CSARTVYGYTF
NA	TRBV27	TRBD1	TRBJ1-3	TGTGCCAGCAGTTCTTTGCAGGGGGCGCGAGGAAACACCATATATTTT	CASSSLQGARGNTIYF
once	TRBV9	TRBD2	TRBJ2-1	TGTGCCAGCAGCGTAGGGGGACTAGCGGGAGGCAATGAGCAGTTCTTC	CASSVGGLAGGNEQFF
NA	TRBV27	TRBD1	TRBJ1-1	TGTGCCAGCAGTTTACGCTGGAGACAGGGGTTTGTTGGTGAAGCTTTCTTT	CASSLRWRQGFVGEAFF
once	TRBV19	NA	TRBJ1-2	TGTGCCAGTAATTCTCTTTATGGCTACACCTTC	CASNSLYGYTF
NA	TRBV27	NA	TRBJ2-1	TGTGCCAGCAGTCAATGGGGGACGTACTTCGAGGCCTACAATGAGCAGTTCTTC	CASSQWGTYFEAYNEQFF
NA	TRBV5-1	NA	TRBJ2-3	TGCGCCAGCAGCCCGGGGAGCACAGATACGCAGTATTTT	CASSPGSTDTQYF